Each of the 8 T cell receptor beta chains below was sequenced from the same sample in a study of T cells in Graves' hyperthyroidism and ophthalmopathy. There were TCR beta CDR3 regions amplified from RNA transcripts. During a first-round RT-PCR of the TCR CDR3, the HTBI primer set was used. TCRdb analysed the multiplex PCR reads with MiXCR anew, one entry per CDR3 protein. The sample lists roughly 510,000 distinct CDR3 sequences, approximately 48% occurring once. The sequenced material came from peripheral blood or thyroid tissue (not recorded which). All receptors derive from an adult woman with Graves' disease, either hyperthyroidism or ophthalmopathy (not recorded which).

The rearrangement uses TRBV9 and TRBJ2-7; D not certain. Germline CDR1 reads SGDLS; CDR2 reads YYNGEE. The CDR3 contains 15 residues. Trimming pared 4 bases from V and 6 bases from J, leaving 20 bases between. CDR3 DNA: TGTGCCAGCAGCCCCCGGGCCATCGACCTTTTCGAGCAGTACTTC. It codes for CASSPRAIDLFEQYF.

The chain is built from TRBV5-5 and TRBJ2-6; no clear D. Trimming pared 4 bases from V and 1 base from J, leaving 15 bases between. CDR3 length equals 17 residues. Germline-derived CDR1 and CDR2 are SGHKS and YYEKEE (reference sequence). Written as DNA, the CDR3 is TGTGCCAGCAGCCATCGCTTCGACCCTTCTGGGGCCAACGTCCTGACTTTC. This gives the protein CASSHRFDPSGANVLTF. Using reference TRBV5-5 and TRBJ2-6 for the parts outside the CDR3, the full variable domain is DAGVTQSPTHLIKTRGQQVTLRCSPISGHKSVSWYQQVLGQGPQFIFQYYEKEERGRGNFPDRFSARQFPNYSSELNVNALLLGDSALYLCASSHRFDPSGANVLTFGAGSRLTVL.

In this sample, this clonotype turned up many times. The rearrangement uses TRBV15 and TRBJ1-4; 7 bases are shared with TRBD1. Germline CDR1 is LNHNV and CDR2 is YYDKDF (reference sequence). This CDR3 region has 13 residues. Trimming cost V 11 bases and J 8 bases; bases outside gene matches: 11. The CDR3 loop reads CASKTGTEEKLFF. CDR3 nucleotides: TGTGCCTCTAAGACAGGGACAGAGGAAAAACTGTTTTTT.

This clonotype was detected many times. CDR3 region: CSARGQANTGELFF. CDR3 sequence (DNA): TGCAGCGCGAGGGGACAAGCGAACACCGGGGAGCTGTTTTTT. The chain carries TRBV29-1 and TRBJ2-2, with D perhaps matching TRBD1 (6 bases). Germline V lookup: CDR1 SQVTM, CDR2 ANQGSEA. Trimming shortened V by 7 bases and J by 0 bases, and 12 bases separated the two germline ends. The CDR3 is 14 residues long.

The chain has TRBV7-9 and TRBJ2-7, with D perhaps TRBD2 (5 bases). The CDR3 loop spans 16 amino acids. Trimming took off 5 bases at V and 3 bases at J, with 20 bases between the two ends. The germline gives CDR1 SEHNR, CDR2 FQNEAQ (reference sequence). This chain's CDR3 is CASSPSGGSQIYEQYF. The CDR3, as DNA: TGTGCCAGCAGCCCTTCAGGAGGCAGCCAGATCTACGAGCAGTACTTC.

CDR3 DNA: TGTGCCATCAGCCCCGCAGATACGCAGTATTTT. Amino acid sequence: CAISPADTQYF. The chain combines TRBV10-3 with TRBJ2-3, with no clear D. The CDR3 length is 11 residues. CDR1 is ENHRY, CDR2 SYGVKD, per germline. V was trimmed by 6 bases and J by 4 bases, leaving 5 bases between them.

The chain combines TRBV5-1 with TRBJ2-7, with TRBD2 as a possible D gene (5 bases). Germline values: CDR1 SGHRS, CDR2 YFSETQ. The V end lost 0 bases, the J end lost 0 bases, and 13 bases lay between the germline ends. This CDR3 spans 16 amino acids. The CDR3 DNA sequence: TGCGCCAGCAGCTTGGCCAGCGGTAGAAGCTCCTACGAGCAGTACTTC. Protein: CASSLASGRSSYEQYF. The full variable domain, completed using reference TRBV5-1 and TRBJ2-7, is KAGVTQTPRYLIKTRGQQVTLSCSPISGHRSVSWYQQTPGQGLQFLFEYFSETQRNKGNFPGRFSGRQFSNSRSEMNVSTLELGDSALYLCASSLASGRSSYEQYFGPGTRLTVT.

Ten or more counts support this clonotype. The chain couples TRBV7-2 to TRBJ2-2; D call uncertain. The CDR3 loop spans 14 amino acids. The germline V gene encodes CDR1 SGHTA and CDR2 FQGNSA. Trimming stripped 3 bases from V and 4 bases from J, with 9 bases between. The CDR3 DNA follows: TGTGCCAGCAGCTTGGTAGCTAGCACCGGGGAGCTGTTTTTT. It yields the protein CASSLVASTGELFF.